This is a list of T cell receptor beta chains from one sample in a study of blood T cell repertoires in COVID-19. Measured with immunoSEQ multiplex PCR; TCRdb has only the in-frame clones, and not every one. The profile shows under 95,000 clones, roughly four fifths of them singletons. The sequenced material came from peripheral blood. Receptors originate from an elderly woman with acute or convalescent COVID-19. Each CDR3 is given with its conserved first and last residue. D genes are given only for firm matches. Clone size is given for some rows only: seen once, a few or many times, or a class if the clone is expanded.

TRBV14	-	TRBJ2-2	-	CASSPSAGYTGELFF	TGTGCCAGCAGCCCCTCCGCGGGATACACCGGGGAGCTGTTTTTT
TRBV3-1/TRBV3-2	-	TRBJ2-5	-	CASSQVRGETQYF	TGTGCCAGCAGCCAAGTAAGGGGAGAGACCCAGTACTTC
TRBV3-1/TRBV3-2	few	TRBJ1-6	TRBD1	CASSPNRGLSPLHF	TGTGCCAGCAGCCCCAACAGGGGGCTATCACCCCTCCACTTT
TRBV5-5	-	TRBJ1-1	TRBD1	CASSSIDRGFPEAFF	TGTGCCAGCAGCTCTATTGACAGGGGTTTCCCTGAAGCTTTCTTT
TRBV6-2/TRBV6-3	-	TRBJ2-5	-	CASSYADRNQETQYF	TGTGCCAGCAGTTACGCCGACAGGAATCAAGAGACCCAGTACTTC
TRBV6-5	-	TRBJ2-2	TRBD2	CASSDSGGTTGELFF	TGTGCCAGCAGTGACTCCGGGGGGACCACCGGGGAGCTGTTTTTT
TRBV2	-	TRBJ1-2	TRBD1	CASTMGQVDYGYTF	TGTGCCAGCACCATGGGACAGGTCGACTATGGCTACACCTTC
TRBV9	-	TRBJ2-5	-	CASSVALSGATQETQYF	TGTGCCAGCAGCGTAGCGTTGTCAGGGGCGACGCAAGAGACCCAGTACTTC
TRBV7-8	-	TRBJ2-5	TRBD2	CASSLGGTAGGAQETQYF	TGTGCCAGCAGCTTAGGAGGCACTGCGGGAGGAGCACAAGAGACCCAGTACTTC
TRBV18	-	TRBJ2-1	TRBD2	CASSQTTGTSGRNEQFF	TGTGCCAGCTCACAGACAACCGGGACTAGCGGGAGAAATGAGCAGTTCTTC
TRBV15	-	TRBJ2-5	-	CATSRDETAHMYF	TGTGCCACCAGCAGAGACGAGACAGCGCATATGTACTTC
TRBV18	-	TRBJ2-1	-	CASSEQTSLNNEQFF	TGTGCCAGCTCAGAGCAGACTAGTTTGAACAATGAGCAGTTCTTC
TRBV7-9	-	TRBJ2-5	-	CASSLVRDQETQYF	TGTGCCAGCAGCTTAGTCCGGGACCAAGAGACCCAGTACTTC
TRBV7-6	-	TRBJ2-1	TRBD2	CASSLAYGGSFDEQFF	TGTGCCAGCAGCTTAGCTTACGGCGGGAGTTTTGATGAGCAGTTCTTC
TRBV7-9	-	TRBJ2-5	-	CASSLSEIQETQYF	TGTGCCAGCAGCTTAAGTGAGATCCAAGAGACCCAGTACTTC
TRBV10-3	-	TRBJ2-1	TRBD2	CASQSGTSTQSYNEQFF	TGTGCCAGTCAGTCCGGGACTAGCACCCAGTCCTACAATGAGCAGTTCTTC
TRBV3-1/TRBV3-2	-	TRBJ2-3	TRBD2	CASSPSRRGAGTDTQYF	TGTGCCAGCAGCCCCTCAAGGCGGGGGGCTGGCACAGATACGCAGTATTTT
TRBV2	-	TRBJ2-2	-	CASSEAPGSTGELFF	TGTGCCAGCAGTGAAGCACCGGGTAGCACCGGGGAGCTGTTTTTT
TRBV28	-	TRBJ1-2	TRBD1	CASSLNRGQAYGYTF	TGTGCCAGCAGTTTAAACAGGGGGCAAGCCTATGGCTACACCTTC
TRBV19	-	TRBJ1-1	-	CASSISPGTEMGFF	TGTGCCAGTAGTATATCCCCGGGGACTGAGATGGGTTTCTTT
TRBV7-9	-	TRBJ2-7	TRBD1	CASSSWTGNYEQYF	TGTGCCAGCAGCTCATGGACAGGGAACTACGAGCAGTACTTC
TRBV5-5	-	TRBJ1-4	-	CASSSGSGNEKLFF	TGTGCCAGCAGCTCCGGGAGCGGCAATGAAAAACTGTTTTTT
TRBV27	-	TRBJ1-5	TRBD1	CASSPTDTGAGQPQHF	TGTGCCAGCAGTCCTACGGACACAGGGGCCGGACAGCCCCAGCATTTT
TRBV6-5	-	TRBJ2-3	TRBD2	CASSSAGTRIGDTQYF	TGTGCCAGCAGTTCCGCCGGGACTAGGATTGGAGATACGCAGTATTTT